The rows below give T cell receptor beta chains drawn from one sample of a study of a mutant IDH1 vaccine in newly diagnosed glioma. The protocol was immunoSEQ multiplex PCR, while the TCRdb copy is restricted to in-frame clones and leaves out a portion. The table has around 15,000 clones, over 95% seen once; the top ten hold approximately 3.6%. The sample was peripheral blood mononuclear cells (PBMCs), taken from a glioma patient treated with radiotherapy, temozolomide or both. These receptor sequences come from a woman between 18 and 29 years old with glioma. Some clones in this sample may be carry-over from other donors' samples. CDR3s include the opening cysteine and the closing phenylalanine or tryptophan. The D gene is left open where the match is weak. Size tells how often a clone was seen (once, few, many) or the class of an expanded clone, and some rows leave it out.

d_gene | abundance | v_gene | CDR3aa
- | - | TRBV14 | CASSQAIGASYEQYF
- | - | TRBV7-8 | CASSLARVVRGFTYEQYF
- | - | TRBV18 | CASSLRVLTGANVLTF
TRBD1 | - | TRBV27 | CASSFTSFRGRTGELFF
- | - | TRBV7-9 | CASSLALGGNQPQHF
TRBD2 | - | TRBV7-9 | CASSSPLGRVNGNEQFF
- | once | TRBV19 | CASTAIGGEETQYF
- | - | TRBV14 | CASSQDFGTYNEQFF
- | once | TRBV5-1 | CASSWLGTYNGQFF
- | - | TRBV19 | CASSWGVTYEQYF
- | - | TRBV5-1 | CASSSELGFTDTQYF
TRBD1 | - | TRBV6-1 | CASSETPGTGTETQYF
- | - | TRBV7-9 | CASSPQLGGDGYEQYF
- | - | TRBV5-5 | CASSVGGIDTQYF
TRBD1 | - | TRBV18 | CASSPTGEQPQHF
- | - | TRBV29-1 | CSVEASNTALNTEAFF
- | - | TRBV7-9 | CASSFAGDQETQYF
- | - | TRBV6-1 | CASSEGALGVYTF
- | - | TRBV7-2 | CASSLSLTLREDQPQHF
- | once | TRBV30 | CAWKVPGYYEQYF